The rows below give T cell receptor beta chains drawn from one sample of a study of shared clonotypes between healthy human individuals. Profiling relied on immunoSEQ multiplex PCR, and the TCRdb table lists in-frame clones only, not all of them. The sample has roughly 2,500,000 clones; 90% to 95% are singletons. The sequenced material came from naive CD4+ T cells from PBMCs. All receptors derive from a man aged 18 to 30 in good health. Some clones in this sample may be carry-over from other donors' samples. Both conserved end residues are part of each CDR3. The D gene is left open where the match is weak. Clone size is not always given. Where it is, it says once, few, many or a class for expanded clones.

V gene: TRBV9
D gene: NA
J gene: TRBJ2-6
clone size: NA
CDR3 DNA: TGTGCCAGCAGCGCGCCGGAGGGGGCTGGGGCCAACGTCCTGACTTTC
CDR3 protein: CASSAPEGAGANVLTF

V gene: TRBV9
D gene: TRBD2
J gene: TRBJ2-7
clone size: once
CDR3 DNA: TGTGCCAGCAGCGTAGACGGGAGGGATTCCGAGCAGTACTTC
CDR3 protein: CASSVDGRDSEQYF

V gene: TRBV5-4
D gene: TRBD2
J gene: TRBJ2-5
clone size: NA
CDR3 DNA: TGTGCCAGCAGCTTGGCCAGGGGACTAGCGATTGGGACCCAGTACTTC
CDR3 protein: CASSLARGLAIGTQYF

V gene: TRBV7-2
D gene: NA
J gene: TRBJ1-1
clone size: NA
CDR3 DNA: TGTGCCAGCAGCTTAGAGGGGGTGAGGAACACTGAAGCTTTCTTT
CDR3 protein: CASSLEGVRNTEAFF

V gene: TRBV5-1
D gene: NA
J gene: TRBJ2-7
clone size: NA
CDR3 DNA: TGCGCCAGCAGCTTGGCCCCCTCAGGGCGGTCTATGCAGTACTTC
CDR3 protein: CASSLAPSGRSMQYF

V gene: TRBV5-1
D gene: NA
J gene: TRBJ2-5
clone size: NA
CDR3 DNA: TGCGCCAGCAGCTCCCTTTCGAGTAGCGGACAAGAGACCCAGTACTTC
CDR3 protein: CASSSLSSSGQETQYF

V gene: TRBV5-1
D gene: NA
J gene: TRBJ2-1
clone size: NA
CDR3 DNA: TGCGCCAGCAGCCCTACCAGGGTGAGACGGTACAATGAGCAGTTCTTC
CDR3 protein: CASSPTRVRRYNEQFF

V gene: TRBV6-5
D gene: NA
J gene: TRBJ2-7
clone size: NA
CDR3 DNA: TGTGCCAGCAAAACGGTGGGTCGCGAGCAGTACTTC
CDR3 protein: CASKTVGREQYF

V gene: TRBV6-1
D gene: NA
J gene: TRBJ1-2
clone size: NA
CDR3 DNA: TGTGCCAGCAGTTATAGGGGCGGCTACACCTTC
CDR3 protein: CASSYRGGYTF

V gene: TRBV7-3
D gene: NA
J gene: TRBJ1-6
clone size: NA
CDR3 DNA: TGTGCCAGCAGCCTATTTGGAAGGGTGGAGTATTCACCCCTCCACTTT
CDR3 protein: CASSLFGRVEYSPLHF

V gene: TRBV6-5
D gene: NA
J gene: TRBJ1-1
clone size: NA
CDR3 DNA: TGTGCCAGCAGTTACGCTTCGCAGGGCACTGAAGCTTTCTTT
CDR3 protein: CASSYASQGTEAFF

V gene: TRBV27
D gene: TRBD1
J gene: TRBJ2-5
clone size: NA
CDR3 DNA: TGTGCCAGCAGAGACAGGGGGTCATTCTCCCAGTACTTC
CDR3 protein: CASRDRGSFSQYF

V gene: TRBV11-2
D gene: TRBD1
J gene: TRBJ1-1
clone size: NA
CDR3 DNA: TGTGCCAGCAGCCCACAGGGGGCCACTGAAGCTTTCTTT
CDR3 protein: CASSPQGATEAFF

V gene: TRBV27
D gene: NA
J gene: TRBJ2-7
clone size: few
CDR3 DNA: TGTGCCAGCAGTTTACGCAGGGGTGACGAGCAGTACTTC
CDR3 protein: CASSLRRGDEQYF

V gene: TRBV10-1
D gene: NA
J gene: TRBJ2-7
clone size: NA
CDR3 DNA: TGCGCCAGCAGTGCGGCCGGCTCCTACGAGCAGTACTTC
CDR3 protein: CASSAAGSYEQYF

V gene: TRBV7-2
D gene: NA
J gene: TRBJ2-2
clone size: NA
CDR3 DNA: TGTGCCAGCAGCCCCGGTTTCGCCGGAGCTTCGAACACCGGGGAGCTGTTTTTT
CDR3 protein: CASSPGFAGASNTGELFF

V gene: TRBV5-1
D gene: NA
J gene: TRBJ2-5
clone size: NA
CDR3 DNA: TGCGCCAGCAGGCCCCAATCCTCGTCCCCAGAGACCCAGTACTTC
CDR3 protein: CASRPQSSSPETQYF

V gene: TRBV28
D gene: NA
J gene: TRBJ1-1
clone size: NA
CDR3 DNA: TGTGCCAGCAGTTTAATACAAGGGGGGAACACTGAAGCTTTCTTT
CDR3 protein: CASSLIQGGNTEAFF

V gene: TRBV5-1
D gene: NA
J gene: TRBJ2-5
clone size: NA
CDR3 DNA: TGCGCCAGCAGCATGGACAGCTTCCAAGAGACCCAGTACTTC
CDR3 protein: CASSMDSFQETQYF

V gene: TRBV5-1
D gene: TRBD2
J gene: TRBJ2-1
clone size: NA
CDR3 DNA: TGCGCCAGCAGCTTACCGGGGACTAGCCGGATCAATGAGCAGTTCTTC
CDR3 protein: CASSLPGTSRINEQFF

V gene: TRBV28
D gene: NA
J gene: TRBJ2-3
clone size: NA
CDR3 DNA: TGTGCCAGCAGTTCAAATCTAGCGACGTCAGGGGATACGCAGTATTTT
CDR3 protein: CASSSNLATSGDTQYF

V gene: TRBV7-2
D gene: NA
J gene: TRBJ1-1
clone size: NA
CDR3 DNA: TGTGCCAGCAGCTTAGAACCCGGCACTGAAGCTTTCTTT
CDR3 protein: CASSLEPGTEAFF

V gene: TRBV11-3
D gene: NA
J gene: TRBJ1-1
clone size: once
CDR3 DNA: TGTGCCAGCAGCTTGGGCAGGAACACTGAAGCTTTCTTT
CDR3 protein: CASSLGRNTEAFF

V gene: TRBV29-1
D gene: NA
J gene: TRBJ2-7
clone size: NA
CDR3 DNA: TGCAGCGTGTGGGTTGGCTCGAGCTCCTACGAGCAGTACTTC
CDR3 protein: CSVWVGSSSYEQYF

V gene: TRBV6-4
D gene: TRBD2
J gene: TRBJ2-1
clone size: NA
CDR3 DNA: TGTGCCAGCAGTGACTTAGCGGGAGGGCGGAATGAGCAGTTCTTC
CDR3 protein: CASSDLAGGRNEQFF

V gene: TRBV29-1
D gene: NA
J gene: TRBJ2-7
clone size: NA
CDR3 DNA: TGCAGCGTTGGGACCGTTACCTACGAGCAGTACTTC
CDR3 protein: CSVGTVTYEQYF

V gene: TRBV5-6
D gene: NA
J gene: TRBJ2-5
clone size: NA
CDR3 DNA: TGTGCCAGCAGCTTGACGTCAGAGACCCAGTACTTC
CDR3 protein: CASSLTSETQYF

V gene: TRBV28
D gene: NA
J gene: TRBJ1-1
clone size: NA
CDR3 DNA: TGTGCCAGCAGTTTACAGTCGTTGAGGACTGAAGCTTTCTTT
CDR3 protein: CASSLQSLRTEAFF

V gene: TRBV5-1
D gene: TRBD2
J gene: TRBJ2-1
clone size: NA
CDR3 DNA: TGCGCCAGCAGCTTTACTAGCGGGTCCAATGAGCAGTTCTTC
CDR3 protein: CASSFTSGSNEQFF

V gene: TRBV30
D gene: NA
J gene: TRBJ1-5
clone size: NA
CDR3 DNA: TGTGCCTGGAGTGTCTGGGATATGGGGCAGCCCCAGCATTTT
CDR3 protein: CAWSVWDMGQPQHF

V gene: TRBV5-1
D gene: TRBD2
J gene: TRBJ2-7
clone size: NA
CDR3 DNA: TGCGCCAGCAGCAACAGGACTAGCTCCGGCGAGCAGTACTTC
CDR3 protein: CASSNRTSSGEQYF

V gene: TRBV7-3
D gene: NA
J gene: TRBJ2-3
clone size: NA
CDR3 DNA: TGTGCCAGCAGCTTAACGGGGCCGTGGGCGAGCAACGCAGATACGCAGTATTTT
CDR3 protein: CASSLTGPWASNADTQYF

V gene: TRBV6-4
D gene: TRBD1
J gene: TRBJ1-2
clone size: NA
CDR3 DNA: TGTGCCAGCAGCAGAAGACAGGGCTATGGCTACACCTTC
CDR3 protein: CASSRRQGYGYTF

V gene: TRBV5-1
D gene: TRBD1
J gene: TRBJ1-4
clone size: NA
CDR3 DNA: TGCGCCAGCAGCTTCGGACAGGGTAATGAAAAACTGTTTTTT
CDR3 protein: CASSFGQGNEKLFF

V gene: TRBV18
D gene: TRBD1
J gene: TRBJ2-2
clone size: NA
CDR3 DNA: TGTGCCAGCTCACAGATGGGACAGGGATACACCGGGGAGCTGTTTTTT
CDR3 protein: CASSQMGQGYTGELFF

V gene: TRBV7-9
D gene: NA
J gene: TRBJ2-3
clone size: NA
CDR3 DNA: TGTGCCAGCAGCTTTCCGCAGGGGCGAAACACAGATACGCAGTATTTT
CDR3 protein: CASSFPQGRNTDTQYF

V gene: TRBV9
D gene: NA
J gene: TRBJ2-4
clone size: NA
CDR3 DNA: TGTGCCAGCAGCGTAGGCAGGGGTGACATTCAGTACTTC
CDR3 protein: CASSVGRGDIQYF

V gene: TRBV19
D gene: TRBD1
J gene: TRBJ2-3
clone size: NA
CDR3 DNA: TGTGCCAGTAGTGGTCCGACAGGGGGCACAGATACGCAGTATTTT
CDR3 protein: CASSGPTGGTDTQYF

V gene: TRBV13
D gene: TRBD1
J gene: TRBJ1-2
clone size: NA
CDR3 DNA: TGTGCCAGCAGCCGCGACGGACAGGGAAGTCGTGGCTACACCTTC
CDR3 protein: CASSRDGQGSRGYTF

V gene: TRBV5-1
D gene: NA
J gene: TRBJ2-5
clone size: NA
CDR3 DNA: TGCGCCAGCAGCCCAGTATCGGTCCAAGAGACCCAGTACTTC
CDR3 protein: CASSPVSVQETQYF

V gene: TRBV11-2
D gene: NA
J gene: TRBJ2-3
clone size: NA
CDR3 DNA: TGTGCCAGCAGCTTAATAGCAGCAGATACGCAGTATTTT
CDR3 protein: CASSLIAADTQYF

V gene: TRBV7-9
D gene: TRBD2
J gene: TRBJ2-2
clone size: NA
CDR3 DNA: TGTGCCAGCAGCCTTAGCGGGGGGACGAACACCGGGGAGCTGTTTTTT
CDR3 protein: CASSLSGGTNTGELFF

V gene: TRBV7-2
D gene: NA
J gene: TRBJ2-2
clone size: NA
CDR3 DNA: TGTGCCAGCAGCTCCGAGCCTGGGACCGGGGAGCTGTTTTTT
CDR3 protein: CASSSEPGTGELFF

V gene: TRBV7-3
D gene: TRBD2
J gene: TRBJ2-1
clone size: NA
CDR3 DNA: TGTGCCAGCAGCTTAACGGGGAGCGGGAGGTCCTACAATGAGCAGTTCTTC
CDR3 protein: CASSLTGSGRSYNEQFF

V gene: TRBV5-6
D gene: NA
J gene: TRBJ2-1
clone size: NA
CDR3 DNA: TGTGCCAGCAGCTTGGGAGGTGAGCAGTTCTTC
CDR3 protein: CASSLGGEQFF

V gene: TRBV5-4
D gene: TRBD1
J gene: TRBJ2-7
clone size: NA
CDR3 DNA: TGTGCCAGCAGCCGTCCGGGACAGGGTACCCACGAGCAGTACTTC
CDR3 protein: CASSRPGQGTHEQYF

V gene: TRBV6-6
D gene: NA
J gene: TRBJ1-1
clone size: NA
CDR3 DNA: TGTGCCAGCAGTGGGACGGGGCGGGGAACTGAAGCTTTCTTT
CDR3 protein: CASSGTGRGTEAFF

V gene: TRBV5-1
D gene: NA
J gene: TRBJ1-2
clone size: NA
CDR3 DNA: TGCGCCAGCAGCTTGGACCGGCCGGCTAACTATGGCTACACCTTC
CDR3 protein: CASSLDRPANYGYTF

V gene: TRBV27
D gene: TRBD1
J gene: TRBJ1-2
clone size: NA
CDR3 DNA: TGTGCCAGCAGAAGGACAGGGGCCTATGGCTACACCTTC
CDR3 protein: CASRRTGAYGYTF

V gene: TRBV28
D gene: TRBD2
J gene: TRBJ2-7
clone size: NA
CDR3 DNA: TGTGCCAGCAGTTTATCGGCTAGCGGTGCCTACGAGCAGTACTTC
CDR3 protein: CASSLSASGAYEQYF

V gene: TRBV11-1
D gene: NA
J gene: TRBJ1-5
clone size: NA
CDR3 DNA: TGTGCCAGCAGCTTAACGGTGGCTCAGCCCCAGCATTTT
CDR3 protein: CASSLTVAQPQHF

V gene: TRBV28
D gene: NA
J gene: TRBJ2-7
clone size: NA
CDR3 DNA: TGTGCCAGCAGTGCATCCAAAGGGCTTGCCTACGAGCAGTACTTC
CDR3 protein: CASSASKGLAYEQYF

V gene: TRBV30
D gene: NA
J gene: TRBJ2-3
clone size: NA
CDR3 DNA: TGTGCCTGGAGTCCTGGAGTAGATACGCAGTATTTT
CDR3 protein: CAWSPGVDTQYF

V gene: TRBV18
D gene: NA
J gene: TRBJ1-1
clone size: NA
CDR3 DNA: TGTGCCAGCTCGCCTAGCCGAGAGACTGAAGCTTTCTTT
CDR3 protein: CASSPSRETEAFF

V gene: TRBV15
D gene: TRBD1
J gene: TRBJ1-1
clone size: NA
CDR3 DNA: TGTGCCACCAGCAGCGACAGGGCGAACACTGAAGCTTTCTTT
CDR3 protein: CATSSDRANTEAFF